The rows below give T cell receptor beta chains drawn from one sample of a study of OX40 agonist ivuxolimab in advanced cancers. The data were produced by immunoSEQ multiplex PCR, yet TCRdb's version contains in-frame clones alone and is incomplete. The sample comprises about 46,000 clones, more than 75% of which are singletons, and approximately 10% rests with the top ten. The sample in question was CD4+ or CD8+ T cells sorted from blood, obtained in a trial of the OX40 agonist ivuxolimab. The origin of the receptors is an adult with an advanced solid tumor such as melanoma, head and neck, liver or kidney cancer. CDR3s include the opening cysteine and the closing phenylalanine or tryptophan. The D gene is left open where the match is weak. Rows may omit the clone size; those that give it use once, few, many or a size class.

>TRBJ2-1|TRBD2|16|TRBV9|NA
TGTGCCAGCAGCGTACCTTCGGGCGGGGGGCCCAATGAGCAGTTCTTC
CASSVPSGGGPNEQFF
>TRBJ2-5|NA|14|TRBV18|NA
TGTGCCAGCTCAGCTACAGGAGCCCGAGAGACCCAGTACTTC
CASSATGARETQYF
>TRBJ2-7|NA|17|TRBV5-1|NA
TGCGCCAGCAGCGTGGAGCCCCCGGGGGCCTCATTGTACGAGCAGTACTTC
CASSVEPPGASLYEQYF
>TRBJ2-3|NA|16|TRBV4-1|few
TGCGCCAGCAGCCAGGCGCCCGGCAGGGGGGCAGATACGCAGTATTTT
CASSQAPGRGADTQYF
>TRBJ1-5|NA|15|TRBV5-5|NA
TGTGCCAGCGGCTACGGGACCCCGGGCAATCAGCCCCAGCATTTT
CASGYGTPGNQPQHF
>TRBJ2-7|NA|13|TRBV5-4|NA
TGTGCCAGCACGGACCAAACTAGGAACGAGCAGTACTTC
CASTDQTRNEQYF
>TRBJ1-5|NA|14|TRBV7-2|NA
TGTGCCAGCAGCTCCCGGGACAGCAATCAGCCCCAGCATTTT
CASSSRDSNQPQHF
>TRBJ1-1|NA|14|TRBV5-4|once
TGTGCCAGCAGCCAGGACTCGGGGGTCCCTGAAGCTTTCTTT
CASSQDSGVPEAFF
>TRBJ1-1|NA|13|TRBV5-5|NA
TGTGCCAGCAGTCCAGTTCCGAACACTGAAGCTTTCTTT
CASSPVPNTEAFF
>TRBJ2-1|NA|12|TRBV27|NA
TGTGCCAGCGGCGGGTTATACAATGAGCAGTTCTTC
CASGGLYNEQFF
>TRBJ1-2|TRBD1|14|TRBV7-9|NA
TGTGCCAGCAGCTTAGTGGGGACAGACTATGGCTACACCTTC
CASSLVGTDYGYTF
>TRBJ1-1|NA|13|TRBV30|NA
TGTGCCTGGTTTACCAGGAAGAACACTGAAGCTTTCTTT
CAWFTRKNTEAFF
>TRBJ1-6|TRBD1|16|TRBV4-1|NA
TGCGCCAGCAGCCAAGAAGGGACAGCCACCTATTCACCCCTCCACTTT
CASSQEGTATYSPLHF
>TRBJ2-7|TRBD2|15|TRBV27|NA
TGTGCCAGCGCTGCCCTGACTAGCGGGAGTTTCGAGCAGTACTTC
CASAALTSGSFEQYF
>TRBJ2-3|NA|15|TRBV7-8|NA
TGTGCCAGCAGCTCGAAGCCCGGGGGCACAGATACGCAGTATTTT
CASSSKPGGTDTQYF
>TRBJ2-7|TRBD2|15|TRBV15|NA
TGTGCCACCAGCAGAACGACTAGCGGGAGAGACGAGCAGTACTTC
CATSRTTSGRDEQYF
>TRBJ2-4|NA|16|TRBV18|NA
TGTGCCAGCTCCCCCGACGGGCCTGTAGCCAAAAACATTCAGTACTTC
CASSPDGPVAKNIQYF
>TRBJ2-7|NA|11|TRBV28|NA
TGTGCCAGCAGCCCAGGTTACGAGCAGTACTTC
CASSPGYEQYF
>TRBJ1-2|TRBD1|14|TRBV25-1|once
TGTGCCAGCAGTGGCGACAGGGAGATCTATGGCTACACCTTC
CASSGDREIYGYTF
>TRBJ2-3|TRBD2|17|TRBV5-6|NA
TGTGCCAGCAGCTTCGGGACTAGCGGGGTGGGGCCAGATACGCAGTATTTT
CASSFGTSGVGPDTQYF
>TRBJ1-1|TRBD1|15|TRBV7-6|NA
TGTGCCAGCAGCTTAAAGCCGGGACAGGGAACTGAAGCTTTCTTT
CASSLKPGQGTEAFF
>TRBJ2-7|NA|14|TRBV4-1|once
TGCGCCAGCAGCCAAGAGGGCCGGACCTACGAGCAGTACTTC
CASSQEGRTYEQYF
>TRBJ2-1|TRBD2|15|TRBV9|NA
TGTGCCAGCAGCGTTAGCGGGACGAACTACAATGAGCAGTTCTTC
CASSVSGTNYNEQFF
>TRBJ1-6|NA|12|TRBV6-1|few
TGTGCCAGCAGTGAAACTGGTTCACCCCTCCACTTT
CASSETGSPLHF
>TRBJ1-4|NA|13|TRBV28|NA
TGTGCCAGCAGTTTAGAGGGGTTCGTAAAACTGTTTTTT
CASSLEGFVKLFF
>TRBJ1-5|NA|15|TRBV2|NA
TGTGCCAGCAGGGAGTGGGGGGCGGGCAATCAGCCCCAGCATTTT
CASREWGAGNQPQHF
>TRBJ1-2|NA|15|TRBV5-8|NA
TGTGCCAGCAGCTTGTTCGGGTCGACTAACTATGGCTACACCTTC
CASSLFGSTNYGYTF
>TRBJ2-4|NA|15|TRBV9|NA
TGTGCCAGTAGCGCGGGACTCATAGCCAAAAACATTCAGTACTTC
CASSAGLIAKNIQYF
>TRBJ2-7|NA|16|TRBV7-9|NA
TGTGCCAGCAGCTTAGGGGGGATAGGCGGCTCCTACGAGCAGTACTTC
CASSLGGIGGSYEQYF
>TRBJ1-5|TRBD1|15|TRBV4-1|NA
TGCGCCAGCAGCCAACCGGGACAGGGCTATGGGACCCAGCATTTT
CASSQPGQGYGTQHF
>TRBJ2-7|NA|16|TRBV14|few
TGTGCCAGCAGCCCCTGGGAGGGGGCAGTATCCTACGAGCAGTACTTC
CASSPWEGAVSYEQYF
>TRBJ1-5|NA|15|TRBV27|NA
TGTGCCAGCAGTTTCTCTGGTTATAGCAATCAGCCCCAGCATTTT
CASSFSGYSNQPQHF
>TRBJ1-2|NA|14|TRBV7-9|NA
TGTGCCAGCAGCACGGAGGGGTTCTCCTATGGCTACACCTTC
CASSTEGFSYGYTF
>TRBJ1-2|NA|14|TRBV13|NA
TGTGCCAGCAGCTTTTCCTCAGATAACTATGGCTACACCTTC
CASSFSSDNYGYTF
>TRBJ1-3|NA|15|TRBV10-1|NA
TGCGCCAGCAGTGACAGACAGGATCGGGGAAACACCATATATTTT
CASSDRQDRGNTIYF
>TRBJ1-4|TRBD1|15|TRBV10-1|NA
TGCGCCAGCAGTGAGTCAGGGGGCTTGGATGAAAAACTGTTTTTT
CASSESGGLDEKLFF
>TRBJ2-3|NA|14|TRBV28|NA
TGTGCCAGCACCAAAGGAGTAGCGACAGATACGCAGTATTTT
CASTKGVATDTQYF
>TRBJ2-7|TRBD2|15|TRBV5-1|NA
TGCGCCAGCAGTGGAGGACTAGTCCGTTCCTACGAGCAGTACTTC
CASSGGLVRSYEQYF
>TRBJ1-5|NA|15|TRBV19|few
TGTGCCAGTATGGGGGGTGGAGGGCGCAATCAGCCCCAGCATTTT
CASMGGGGRNQPQHF
>TRBJ2-1|TRBD2|15|TRBV9|NA
TGTGCCAGCAGCGTCGGACTAGCGTCATACAATGAGCAGTTCTTC
CASSVGLASYNEQFF
>TRBJ1-1|NA|12|TRBV4-2|NA
TGTGCCAGCAGAAGGGGGAGCACTGAAGCTTTCTTT
CASRRGSTEAFF
>TRBJ2-7|NA|12|TRBV13|NA
TGTGCCAGCAGCTTAATTCAGAACGAGCAGTACTTC
CASSLIQNEQYF
>TRBJ1-3|NA|16|TRBV27|NA
TGTGCCAGCAGTTTCCTCCCCCTTAGTTCTGGAAACACCATATATTTT
CASSFLPLSSGNTIYF
>TRBJ2-7|TRBD2|15|TRBV6-5|NA
TGTGCCAGCAGTCTGACTAGCGGGAGAGGTTACGAGCAGTACTTC
CASSLTSGRGYEQYF
>TRBJ1-2|NA|14|TRBV4-2|NA
TGTGCCAGCAGCCCTCGGGAGGGGAACTATGGCTACACCTTC
CASSPREGNYGYTF
>TRBJ2-2|NA|13|TRBV11-2|once
TGTGCCAGCAGCTTATCCCTAGTAGGGGAGCTGTTTTTT
CASSLSLVGELFF
>TRBJ1-1|NA|15|TRBV9|NA
TGTGCCAGCAGCGTGCCCGACGGGTTGAACACTGAAGCTTTCTTT
CASSVPDGLNTEAFF
>TRBJ2-7|TRBD2|14|TRBV27|NA
TGTGCCAGCAGTTCAGCGGGGCCCTCCTACGAGCAGTACTTC
CASSSAGPSYEQYF
>TRBJ2-7|TRBD2|15|TRBV27|NA
TGTGCCAGCAGTCCTGGGGCTAGCGGGGTTTACGAGCAGTACTTC
CASSPGASGVYEQYF